A single sample gave rise to the 18 T cell receptor beta chains below, sequenced in a study of blood T cell repertoires in COVID-19. The protocol was immunoSEQ multiplex PCR, while the TCRdb copy is restricted to in-frame clones and leaves out a portion. The sample consists of about half a million clones, 88% of them appearing once. The sequencing sample was made of PBMCs or T cells enriched from blood (not recorded which). The receptors shown here come from a woman aged 60-75 years who had recovered from COVID-19.

Only one count was recorded for this clone. This chain links TRBV19 with TRBJ1-5; D ambiguous. The CDR3 sequence is 16 residues long. The germline V gene has CDR1 LNHDA and CDR2 SQIVND (reference sequence). V was clipped by 4 bases and J by 1 base, with 14 bases between them. The CDR3 DNA follows: TGTGCCAGTAGTAAGTTGGGCGACCGAAGCAATCAGCCCCAGCATTTT. This translates into CASSKLGDRSNQPQHF.

This sequence joins TRBV11-2 and TRBJ2-3; 9 bases are a match to TRBD1. This CDR3 is 15 amino acids long. V was pared by 5 bases and J by 9 bases, with 12 bases of the junction left unmatched. Germline loops: CDR1 SGHAT, CDR2 FQNNGV. The CDR3 spells CASSQDRGAPFTQYF. The CDR3 DNA reads as TGTGCCAGCAGCCAGGACAGGGGCGCGCCTTTCACGCAGTATTTT.

This clone was seen only a few times. The J gene is TRBJ2-1, the V gene TRBV9; D is uncertain. The germline CDR1 and CDR2 sequences are SGDLS and YYNGEE. Trimming shortened V by 6 bases and J by 7 bases, and 14 bases separated the two germline ends. The CDR3 runs 13 residues. The CDR3 loop reads CASTAPDGNEQFF. The DNA of the CDR3 is TGTGCCAGCACCGCACCAGATGGTAATGAGCAGTTCTTC.

The rearrangement links TRBV7-2 to TRBJ1-5; TRBD1 matches at 8 bases. The CDR3 has 14 residues. Losses at the gene ends were 5 bases for V and 6 bases for J; bases not matched to a gene: 6. Germline V gene lookup returns CDR1 SGHTA and CDR2 FQGNSA. The CDR3 nucleotides are TGTGCCAGCAGCCCGGACAGGGTCCCTCAGCCCCAGCATTTT. The encoded protein is CASSPDRVPQPQHF.

This clone showed up just once. The chain is built from TRBV7-6 and TRBJ1-3; D is unresolved. V was trimmed by 5 bases and J by 0 bases, leaving 17 bases between them. CDR3 length: 17 amino acids. CDR1 is SGHVS, CDR2 FNYEAQ, per germline. Here the CDR3 reads CASSPQQLSASGNTIYF. CDR3 DNA: TGTGCCAGCAGCCCACAGCAGCTGTCTGCCTCTGGAAACACCATATATTTT.

The V gene is TRBV11-2, the J gene TRBJ2-2; a possible D gene is TRBD2 (6 bases). Germline V lookup: CDR1 SGHAT, CDR2 FQNNGV. The CDR3 contains 18 residues. The V end lost 5 bases, the J end lost 6 bases, and 25 bases lay between the germline ends. The CDR3: CASSLTHPRDFLPGELFF. In DNA form, the CDR3 reads TGTGCCAGCAGCCTCACCCATCCCCGGGACTTCTTGCCCGGGGAGCTGTTTTTT.

This chain joins TRBV19 and TRBJ1-1; D might be TRBD1 (6 bases). The germline CDR1 and CDR2 sequences are LNHDA and SQIVND (reference sequence). The CDR3 extends over 16 amino acids. V lost 5 bases and J 0 bases, leaving 16 bases between the germline ends. CDR3 region: CASSVQGRAVNTEAFF. For the CDR3, the DNA is TGTGCCAGTAGTGTACAGGGCCGAGCTGTGAACACTGAAGCTTTCTTT. The variable domain in full, completed from reference TRBV19 and TRBJ1-1, reads DGGITQSPKYLFRKEGQNVTLSCEQNLNHDAMYWYRQDPGQGLRLIYYSQIVNDFQKGDIAEGYSVSREKKESFPLTVTSAQKNPTAFYLCASSVQGRAVNTEAFFGQGTRLTVV.

The chain couples TRBV6-4 to TRBJ2-7; maybe TRBD1 (5 bases). The ends were cut back, 6 bases at V and 13 bases at J, with 22 bases in the middle. Germline CDR1 MRHNA, CDR2 SNTAGT. The CDR3 is made up of 13 amino acids. CDR3 DNA sequence: TGTGCCAGCAGCCCCGGCAGGGTGAGGACCGCTTACGTC. It yields the protein CASSPGRVRTAYV.

V usage is TRBV5-3 and J usage is TRBJ2-7, with 7 bases fitting TRBD1. Being an ORF, TRBV5-3 has a function that is uncertain. The CDR3 is 15 amino acids. Trimming took 3 bases from V and 2 from J; bases not matched to a gene: 8. The CDR3 here is CARSSPGQFPYEQYF. CDR3 coding DNA: TGTGCCAGAAGCTCCCCGGGACAGTTCCCCTACGAGCAGTACTTC.

The chain couples TRBV28 to TRBJ2-7; D is ambiguous. The ends were cut back, 5 bases at V and 2 bases at J, with 13 bases in the middle. In germline, CDR1 is MDHEN, CDR2 SYDVKM. The CDR3 contains 14 residues. CDR3 nucleotides: TGTGCCAGCAGTAACCGGGTCCCGCCCTACGAGCAGTACTTC. Its translation: CASSNRVPPYEQYF.

The V call is TRBV2, the J call TRBJ1-5; no definite D call. V shed 3 bases and J shed 7 bases, with 16 bases lying between them. This CDR3 is built from 15 residues. Germline CDR1 reads SNHLY; CDR2 reads FYNNEI. In nucleotides, the CDR3 is TGTGCCAGCAGTGATGGTGAGGGAAGAGTACAGCCCCAGCATTTT. This encodes CASSDGEGRVQPQHF.

The sample holds one count of this clone. This chain uses TRBV5-1 with TRBJ1-4, with 7 nucleotides matching TRBD1. V shed 1 base and J 8 bases; nucleotides not matched to a gene: 11. The CDR3 has 16 amino acids. Germline assignment: CDR1 SGHRS and CDR2 YFSETQ. CDR3 residues: CASSLSVAGGVEKLFF. The CDR3 region has the DNA TGCGCCAGCAGCTTGTCCGTCGCAGGGGGTGTCGAAAAACTGTTTTTT. Complete variable domain (other parts from reference TRBV5-1 and TRBJ1-4): KAGVTQTPRYLIKTRGQQVTLSCSPISGHRSVSWYQQTPGQGLQFLFEYFSETQRNKGNFPGRFSGRQFSNSRSEMNVSTLELGDSALYLCASSLSVAGGVEKLFFGSGTQLSVL.

V usage is TRBV28 and J usage is TRBJ1-1; possible D gene TRBD1, 5 bases. Germline values: CDR1 MDHEN, CDR2 SYDVKM. Trimming stripped 2 bases from V and 3 bases from J, with 10 bases between. The CDR3 runs 14 residues. As DNA, the CDR3 is TGTGCCAGCAGTTTAGCGGGGGGATACACTGAAGCTTTCTTT. Protein sequence: CASSLAGGYTEAFF.

V usage is TRBV6-4 and J usage is TRBJ2-3, with D maybe TRBD2 (6 bases). CDR3 length: 14 amino acids. Trimming took 6 bases from V and 4 from J, leaving 14 bases between them. Germline V lookup: CDR1 MRHNA, CDR2 SNTAGT. The CDR3 is CASSRRDLPDTQYF. CDR3 in DNA: TGTGCCAGCAGCCGGAGGGACCTGCCAGATACGCAGTATTTT.

This rearrangement joins TRBV27 to TRBJ1-2; TRBD1 might be the D (5 bases). Germline CDR1 is MNHEY and CDR2 is SMNVEV (reference sequence). The length of the CDR3 is 13 residues. The V end lost 9 bases, the J end lost 3 bases, and 14 bases lay between the germline ends. The DNA of the CDR3 is TGTGCCAGTACCGGGGGGGGTGACTATGGCTACACCTTC. Its protein is CASTGGGDYGYTF.

In this sample, this clone turned up once. The chain has TRBV7-2 and TRBJ1-2; D perhaps matches TRBD1 (6 bases). This CDR3 has 15 amino acids. V dropped 2 bases and J dropped 2 bases, with 12 bases sitting between them. Germline values: CDR1 SGHTA, CDR2 FQGNSA. CDR3 residues: CASSLMGGPNYGYTF. The CDR3 DNA reads as TGTGCCAGCAGCTTAATGGGGGGGCCGAACTATGGCTACACCTTC.

Points on this clone: The same CDR3 can be traced to other DNA sequences in this sample. The chain recombines TRBV3-1 (or the pseudogene TRBV3-2) with TRBJ1-3; D is unresolved. The CDR3 consists of 13 residues. The germline V gene encodes CDR1 LGHDT and CDR2 YNNKEL (reference sequence). V was pared by 6 bases and J by 0 bases, with 6 bases between. The CDR3 DNA reads TGTGCCAGCAGTGTCAGCTCTGGAAACACCATATATTTT. Amino acid sequence: CASSVSSGNTIYF.

The chain uses TRBV9 and TRBJ1-4; tentatively, D is TRBD1 (6 bases). The germline V and J ends were trimmed by 4 bases and 7 bases, with 17 bases remaining between them. CDR3 length equals 15 residues. CDR1 and CDR2 from the germline V gene are SGDLS and YYNGEE. The CDR3 sequence: CASSSRTEEGEKLFF. The CDR3 nucleotides read TGTGCCAGCAGCTCAAGGACAGAGGAAGGTGAAAAACTGTTTTTT.